This TCR beta chain was sequenced in a study of T-cell reconstitution after alpha-beta-depleted transplantation in children. This clonotype was counted only a few times. Germline V CDR1 and CDR2: SGDLS, YYNGEE. Trimming pared 4 bases from V and 3 bases from J, leaving 17 bases between. The CDR3 length is 16 residues. Preparing the TCRbeta library involved the use of unique molecular identifiers. TCRdb passed the PCR reads through MiXCR, listing each CDR3 protein once. The sample carries roughly 180,000 distinct CDR3 sequences, more than 12% recorded once. This sample comprised PBMCs from the stem cell graft donor, obtained from the stem cell graft. This sequence joins TRBV9 and TRBJ2-1, with D perhaps TRBD1 or TRBD2 (5 bases each). The clonotype originates from a human donor who donated a stem cell graft to a child with acute lymphoblastic leukemia. The DNA of the CDR3 is TGTGCCAGCAGCCCCTGGGGGACCCGCGGCTACAATGAGCAGTTCTTC. It translates to CASSPWGTRGYNEQFF.